The clone carrying this TCR beta chain was detected ten times or more. The antigen is undetermined. The ends were cut back, 3 bases at V and 9 bases at J, with 18 bases in the middle. The CDR3 has 15 residues. The germline V gene encodes CDR1 KGHSH and CDR2 LQKENI. The entry originates in a study of regulatory T cells in long-lasting Graves disease. Findings of the study overall: Persistent Graves' patients had lower TCR diversity than newly diagnosed ones. With persistent disease, TRBV28, TRBJ1-2 and TRBJ2-5 were the favored segments.

Combining iRepertoire HTBI primers with Arm-PCR of CDR3 regions, the authors built TCR beta libraries. TCRdb independently ran MiXCR on the multiplex PCR reads; one entry per CDR3 protein. The table lists 410,000 or so distinct CDR3 sequences, under 15% of them singletons. Time point denoted: newly diagnosed GD, antithyroid drugs for less than 3 months. PBMC-derived RNA was used for the TCR library. In addition, the sample was reused for a study of T cells in Graves' hyperthyroidism and ophthalmopathy. That source notes: The diagnostic basis comprised clinical symptoms, serum thyroxine and TRAb, thyroid ultrasound and orbital computed tomography.

The rearrangement links TRBV18 to TRBJ1-5, with no clear D. The receptor was isolated from a woman aged 25 to 39 with Graves disease. The specimen was peripheral blood mononuclear cells (PBMCs), collected at new diagnosis, from a patient treated with antithyroid drugs. CDR3 in amino acids: CASSPQDGPGGPQHF. The CDR3 DNA follows: TGTGCCAGCTCACCTCAGGACGGCCCGGGTGGGCCCCAGCATTTT.